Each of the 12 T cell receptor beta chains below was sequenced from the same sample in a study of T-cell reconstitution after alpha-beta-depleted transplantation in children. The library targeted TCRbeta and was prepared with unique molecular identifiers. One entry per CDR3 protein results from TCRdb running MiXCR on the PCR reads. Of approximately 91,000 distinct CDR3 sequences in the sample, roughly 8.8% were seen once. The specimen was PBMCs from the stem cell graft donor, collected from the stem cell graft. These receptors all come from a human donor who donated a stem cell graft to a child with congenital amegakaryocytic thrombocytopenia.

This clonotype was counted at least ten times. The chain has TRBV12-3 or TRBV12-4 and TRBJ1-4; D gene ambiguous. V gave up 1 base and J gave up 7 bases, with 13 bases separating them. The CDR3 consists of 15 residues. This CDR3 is CASSLDSEIGEKLFF. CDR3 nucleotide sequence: TGTGCCAGCAGTTTAGACAGTGAAATAGGTGAAAAACTGTTTTTT.

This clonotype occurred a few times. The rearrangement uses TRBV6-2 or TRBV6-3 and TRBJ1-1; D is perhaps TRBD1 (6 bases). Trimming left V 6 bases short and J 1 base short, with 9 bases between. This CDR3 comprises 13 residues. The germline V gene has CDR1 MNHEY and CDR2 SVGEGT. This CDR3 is CASRGTRNTEAFF. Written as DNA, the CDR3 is TGTGCCAGCAGGGGGACACGGAACACTGAAGCTTTCTTT.

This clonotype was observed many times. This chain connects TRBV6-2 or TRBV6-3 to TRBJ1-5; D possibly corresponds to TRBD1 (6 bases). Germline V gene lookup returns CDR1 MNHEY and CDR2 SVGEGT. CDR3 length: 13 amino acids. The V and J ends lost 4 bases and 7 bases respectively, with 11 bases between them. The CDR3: CASSLVDSQPQHF. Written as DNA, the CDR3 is TGTGCCAGCAGTTTAGTGGACAGCCAGCCCCAGCATTTT.

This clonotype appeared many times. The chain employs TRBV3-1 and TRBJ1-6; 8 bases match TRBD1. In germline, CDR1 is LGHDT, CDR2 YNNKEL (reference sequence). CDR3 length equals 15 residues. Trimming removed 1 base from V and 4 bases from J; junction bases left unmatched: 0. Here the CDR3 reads CASSQGTGYNSPLHF. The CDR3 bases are TGTGCCAGCAGCCAAGGGACAGGGTATAATTCACCCCTCCACTTT. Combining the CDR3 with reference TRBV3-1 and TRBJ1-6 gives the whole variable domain DTAVSQTPKYLVTQMGNDKSIKCEQNLGHDTMYWYKQDSKKFLKIMFSYNNKELIINETVPNRFSPKSPDKAHLNLHINSLELGDSAVYFCASSQGTGYNSPLHFGNGTRLTVT.

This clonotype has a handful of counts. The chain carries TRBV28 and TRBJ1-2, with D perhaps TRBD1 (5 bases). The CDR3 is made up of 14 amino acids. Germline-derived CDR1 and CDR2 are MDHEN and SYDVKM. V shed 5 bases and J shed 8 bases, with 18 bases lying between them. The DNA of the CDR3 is TGTGCCAGCAGTGACCAGACAGTAGTGTTAGGCTACACCTTC. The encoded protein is CASSDQTVVLGYTF.

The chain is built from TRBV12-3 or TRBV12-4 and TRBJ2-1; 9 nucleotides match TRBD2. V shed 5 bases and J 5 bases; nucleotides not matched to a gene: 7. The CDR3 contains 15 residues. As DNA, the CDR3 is TGTGCCAGCAGTCTAAGGACTAGCGACCACAATGAGCAGTTCTTC. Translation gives CASSLRTSDHNEQFF.

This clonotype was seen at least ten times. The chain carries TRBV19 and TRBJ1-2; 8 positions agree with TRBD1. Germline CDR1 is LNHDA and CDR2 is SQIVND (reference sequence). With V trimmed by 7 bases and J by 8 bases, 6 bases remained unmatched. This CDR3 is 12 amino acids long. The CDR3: CASNPGGPGYTF. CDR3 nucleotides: TGTGCCAGTAACCCAGGGGGCCCAGGCTACACCTTC.

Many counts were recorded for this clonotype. The CDR3, as DNA: TGTGCCAGCAGCTCTGGACTAGCGGGGTGGGAGACCCAGTACTTC. This encodes CASSSGLAGWETQYF. The V and J genes are TRBV5-6 and TRBJ2-5, with 12 nucleotides matching TRBD2. Germline V CDR1 and CDR2: SGHDT, YYEEEE. The CDR3 length is 15 residues. V shed 3 bases and J 5 bases; nucleotides not matched to a gene: 5.

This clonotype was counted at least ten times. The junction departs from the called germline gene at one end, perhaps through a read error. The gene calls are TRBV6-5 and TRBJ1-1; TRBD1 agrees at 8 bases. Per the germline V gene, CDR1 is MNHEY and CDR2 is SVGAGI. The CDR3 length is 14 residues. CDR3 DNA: TGTGCCAGCAGTTACGACAGGGGTTTCACTGAAGCTTTTTTT. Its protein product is CASSYDRGFTEAFF.

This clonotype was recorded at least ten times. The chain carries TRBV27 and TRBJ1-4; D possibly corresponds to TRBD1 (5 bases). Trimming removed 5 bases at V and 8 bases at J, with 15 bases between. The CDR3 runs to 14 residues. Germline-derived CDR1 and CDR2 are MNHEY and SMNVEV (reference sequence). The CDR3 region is CASSPKGRNEKLFF. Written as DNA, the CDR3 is TGTGCCAGCAGTCCAAAGGGGCGGAACGAAAAACTGTTTTTT.

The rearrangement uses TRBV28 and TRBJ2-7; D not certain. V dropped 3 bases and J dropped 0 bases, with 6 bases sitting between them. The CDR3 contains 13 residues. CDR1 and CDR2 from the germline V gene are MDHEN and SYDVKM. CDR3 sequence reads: CASSLESSYEQYF. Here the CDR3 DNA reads TGTGCCAGCAGTTTGGAAAGCTCCTACGAGCAGTACTTC.

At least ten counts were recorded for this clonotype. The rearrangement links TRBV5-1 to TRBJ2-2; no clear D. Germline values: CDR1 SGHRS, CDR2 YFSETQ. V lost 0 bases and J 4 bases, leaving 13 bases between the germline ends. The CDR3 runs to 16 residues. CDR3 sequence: CASSLVEKNPTGELFF. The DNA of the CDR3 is TGCGCCAGCAGCTTGGTTGAGAAAAATCCCACCGGGGAGCTGTTTTTT.